The sequence of this T cell receptor (beta chain) was determined in a study of shared clonotypes between healthy human individuals. Generated by immunoSEQ multiplex PCR, the TCRdb table keeps only in-frame clones and is missing some. The data show under 350,000 clones, around 90% seen once. The CDR3 sequence is 13 residues long. The germline V gene encodes CDR1 MNHEY and CDR2 SMNVEV (reference sequence). Trimming took off 4 bases at V and 9 bases at J, with 13 bases between the two ends. The donors, healthy adults who were HIV-negative, had experienced no recent acute infections or vaccinations. The V and J genes are TRBV27 and TRBJ2-1; a possible D gene is TRBD1 (5 bases). Input material: memory CD8+ T cells sorted from blood. As for subset: CD45RO+ cells pooled with CCR7-negative TemRA cells. This TCR was recovered from a man aged 18 to 35 in good health. The CDR3 loop reads CASSSLRVAEQFF. CDR3 bases: TGTGCCAGCAGTTCTCTCAGGGTAGCTGAGCAGTTCTTC.